The 12 T cell receptor beta chains presented below share a single source sample, sequenced in a study of blood T cell repertoires in COVID-19 (dated by TCRdb to between 2020 and 2021). The library was made by the immunoSEQ multiplex PCR assay. TCRdb carries this immuneACCESS record with in-frame sequences only. Its versions omit some clonotypes, under half of them owing to an unresolved V gene in the studies checked, with the rest unexplained. For this sample the table gives approximately 60,000 clones, of which 70% to 85% were detected only once. Roughly 18% of the sample comes from the top ten. The sample comprised peripheral blood. All receptors derive from a man aged 55 to 70 with acute or convalescent COVID-19.

This clone was counted between two and nine times. The V gene is TRBV5-1, the J gene TRBJ1-6, with a possible D match to TRBD1 (5 bases). The CDR3 loop spans 16 amino acids. Deletions cut 4 bases from V and 3 bases from J, with 14 bases between. Germline CDR1 SGHRS, CDR2 YFSETQ. CDR3 in DNA: TGCGCCAGCAGCAAATCGGAGCAGGGCTATAATTCACCCCTCCACTTT. Translated: CASSKSEQGYNSPLHF.

The chain couples TRBV5-4 to TRBJ2-6; TRBD2 matches at 11 bases. The CDR3 is 19 amino acids. Germline assignment: CDR1 SGHNT and CDR2 YYREEE (reference sequence). V lost 4 bases to trimming and J lost 0 bases; unmatched junction nucleotides: 9. CDR3 DNA: TGTGCCAGCAGCAAGGGACTAGCGGCCACAGACTCTGGGGCCAACGTCCTGACTTTC. It codes for CASSKGLAATDSGANVLTF. Filled out from reference TRBV5-4 and TRBJ2-6, the complete variable domain reads ETGVTQSPTHLIKTRGQQVTLRCSSQSGHNTVSWYQQALGQGPQFIFQYYREEENGRGNFPPRFSGLQFPNYSSELNVNALELDDSALYLCASSKGLAATDSGANVLTFGAGSRLTVL.

This rearrangement joins TRBV7-2 to TRBJ1-4; 9 nucleotides align to TRBD1. The trim removed 5 bases at V and 10 bases at J, leaving 5 bases unmatched. This CDR3 comprises 13 residues. Germline assignment: CDR1 SGHTA and CDR2 FQGNSA. The CDR3 sequence is CASSPPDRGKLFF. The CDR3 region has the DNA TGTGCCAGCAGCCCACCGGACAGGGGAAAACTGTTTTTT.

This chain joins TRBV27 and TRBJ2-7; D gene unclear. V was cut by 3 bases and J by 7 bases, with 16 bases left in between. From germline, CDR1 is MNHEY and CDR2 SMNVEV (reference sequence). CDR3 size: 14 residues. CDR3 nucleotides: TGTGCCAGCAGTTTTGGGCCTATTACGAGAGAGCAGTACTTC. The encoded protein is CASSFGPITREQYF.

V usage is TRBV28 and J usage is TRBJ2-1; TRBD2 agrees at 8 bases. The V gene's germline CDR1 is MDHEN and CDR2 SYDVKM. The CDR3 sequence is 15 residues long. After removal of 3 bases from V and 4 bases from J, the junction contained 5 bases not matched to a gene. The CDR3 protein is CASSLTGTRYNEQFF. The DNA of the CDR3 is TGTGCCAGCAGTTTGACCGGGACTAGATACAATGAGCAGTTCTTC.

This rearrangement joins TRBV9 to TRBJ2-1; 13 bases line up with TRBD2. The ends lost 5 bases at V and 9 bases at J; junction bases unmatched: 8. The germline V gene encodes CDR1 SGDLS and CDR2 YYNGEE. The CDR3 is 15 amino acids. CDR3 nucleotides: TGTGCCAGCAGAGCCCCGACTAGCGGGAGGTCTGAGCAGTTCTTC. Protein: CASRAPTSGRSEQFF.

As concerns this clone: The same CDR3 arises from other DNA sequences in this sample as well. This chain joins TRBV18 and TRBJ1-2; D gene unclear. Trimming pared 3 bases from V and 1 base from J, leaving 9 bases between. The CDR3 totals 14 residues. The germline CDR1 and CDR2 sequences are KGHSH and LQKENI. The CDR3: CASSPPANNYGYTF. In nucleotides, the CDR3 is TGTGCCAGCTCACCGCCCGCTAATAACTATGGCTACACCTTC.

This clone was detected only a few times. CDR3 residues: CAWTRFTGGFITQTTDIQYF. The CDR3 nucleotides read TGTGCCTGGACGAGATTTACGGGGGGGTTTATAACGCAAACGACGGACATTCAGTACTTC. The chain carries TRBV30 and TRBJ2-4; 8 bases match TRBD2. The CDR3 has 20 residues. Trimming at V came to 4 bases and at J to 8 bases, leaving 28 bases not matched to a gene. Germline V gives CDR1 GTSNPN, CDR2 SVGIG (reference sequence).

This CDR3 is CATAGQLGTGELFF. Here the CDR3 DNA reads TGTGCCACCGCGGGACAGTTGGGGACCGGGGAGCTGTTTTTT. The chain joins TRBV24-1 to TRBJ2-2; possibly TRBD1 for D (7 bases). This CDR3 is 14 amino acids long. The V end was cut by 9 bases, the J end by 5 bases, with 15 bases between. Germline values: CDR1 KGHDR, CDR2 SFDVKD.

This chain uses TRBV14 with TRBJ1-6; 10 bases fit TRBD1. The germline V gene has CDR1 SGHDN and CDR2 FVKESK. CDR3 size: 16 residues. The V gene end was trimmed by 4 bases and the J gene end by 7 bases; junction bases not matched to a gene: 7. CDR3 in amino acids: CASSPLGQGKNSPLHF. The CDR3 DNA is TGTGCCAGCAGCCCCCTGGGACAGGGGAAGAATTCACCCCTCCACTTT. Full variable domain (rest looked up from reference TRBV14 and TRBJ1-6): EAGVTQFPSHSVIEKGQTVTLRCDPISGHDNLYWYRRVMGKEIKFLLHFVKESKQDESGMPNNRFLAERTGGTYSTLKVQPAELEDSGVYFCASSPLGQGKNSPLHFGNGTRLTVT.

The genes are TRBV10-3 and TRBJ1-1, with 9 positions matching TRBD1. J lost 5 bases, V lost 7 bases, and 8 bases had no gene match. The CDR3 consists of 14 residues. Germline CDR1 reads ENHRY; CDR2 reads SYGVKD. The CDR3 protein is CAITSDRGRTEAFF. CDR3 DNA sequence: TGTGCCATCACCTCGGACAGGGGAAGAACTGAAGCTTTCTTT.

This chain joins TRBV6-5 and TRBJ2-7; 13 nucleotides line up with TRBD2. With 2 bases clipped from V and 5 bases from J, the junction kept 6 bases outside the gene matches. This CDR3 has 16 amino acids. Germline-derived CDR1 and CDR2 are MNHEY and SVGAGI. This CDR3 reads CASSYPGLAGDHEQYF. As DNA, the CDR3 is TGTGCCAGCAGTTACCCCGGACTAGCGGGAGACCACGAGCAGTACTTC.